The 6 T cell receptor beta chains below were found in one sample sequenced in a study of cytomegalovirus exposure and HLA in healthy donors. Vbeta (60) and Jbeta (13) primers were used in the PCR. Some clones are missing from TCRdb's copy, which holds only in-frame ones; the method was immunoSEQ multiplex PCR. Here the sample spans about 170,000 clones, 75% to 80% being singletons. Specimen: PBMCs. The receptors derive from a woman aged 45-65 years in good health and CMV-seropositive.

The CDR3 protein is CASSARASGSYNEQFF. The CDR3 DNA reads TGTGCCAGCAGCGCCAGGGCGTCGGGCTCCTACAATGAGCAGTTCTTC. The rearrangement links TRBV9 to TRBJ2-1; D may be TRBD1 (5 bases). Germline lookup yields CDR1 SGDLS and CDR2 YYNGEE. The CDR3 spans 16 residues. V shed 3 bases and J shed 0 bases, with 13 bases lying between them.

The V and J genes are TRBV5-4 and TRBJ2-7; maybe TRBD2 (6 bases). The V end lost 1 base, the J end lost 3 bases, and 11 bases lay between the germline ends. Germline assignment: CDR1 SGHNT and CDR2 YYREEE (reference sequence). The CDR3 loop spans 14 amino acids. The CDR3 reads CASSLSSGGYEQYF. DNA of the CDR3: TGTGCCAGCAGCTTGAGCTCCGGGGGCTACGAGCAGTACTTC.

The J gene is TRBJ2-1, the V gene TRBV11-2; TRBD2 aligns across 7 bases. Germline V lookup: CDR1 SGHAT, CDR2 FQNNGV. V trimming: 5 bases; J trimming: 8 bases; junction bases outside the gene matches: 12. This CDR3 has 15 residues. Here the CDR3 reads CASSPSFGGSHEQFF. The CDR3 DNA reads as TGTGCCAGCAGCCCCTCCTTCGGGGGGTCGCATGAGCAGTTCTTC.

V usage is TRBV7-9 and J usage is TRBJ2-7; TRBD1 aligns across 7 bases. Trimming removed 4 bases from V and 3 bases from J; junction bases left unmatched: 6. Germline CDR1 is SEHNR and CDR2 is FQNEAQ (reference sequence). CDR3 length equals 14 residues. CDR3 in amino acids: CASSWDSLSYEQYF. CDR3 nucleotide sequence: TGTGCCAGCAGCTGGGACAGCCTAAGCTACGAGCAGTACTTC.

The chain is built from TRBV6-6 and TRBJ2-7, with TRBD2 as a possible D gene (6 bases). CDR1 and CDR2 from the germline V gene are MNHNY and SVGAGI (reference sequence). This CDR3 is 13 amino acids long. Trimming pared 2 bases from V and 5 bases from J, leaving 10 bases between. CDR3 DNA: TGTGCCAGCAGTTACGGGGGGACCCACGAGCAGTACTTC. As protein: CASSYGGTHEQYF.

The rearrangement links TRBV19 to TRBJ2-2; 9 nucleotides agree with TRBD2. The CDR3 totals 17 residues. The V segment lost 7 bases and the J segment 4 bases; nucleotides outside the gene matches: 13. CDR1 is LNHDA, CDR2 SQIVND, per germline (reference sequence). This chain's CDR3 is CASNNPSSGGRTGELFF. Here the CDR3 DNA reads TGTGCCAGTAACAATCCCTCCAGCGGGGGGCGCACCGGGGAGCTGTTTTTT.